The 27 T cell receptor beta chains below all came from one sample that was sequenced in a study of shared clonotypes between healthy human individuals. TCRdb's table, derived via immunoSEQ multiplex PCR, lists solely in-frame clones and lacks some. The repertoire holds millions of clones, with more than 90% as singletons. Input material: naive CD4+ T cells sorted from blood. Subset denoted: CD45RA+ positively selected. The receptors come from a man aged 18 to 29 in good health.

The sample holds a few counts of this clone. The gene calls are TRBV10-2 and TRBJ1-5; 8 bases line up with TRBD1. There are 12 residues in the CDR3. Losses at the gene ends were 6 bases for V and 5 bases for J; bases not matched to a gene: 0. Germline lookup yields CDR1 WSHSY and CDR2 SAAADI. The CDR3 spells CASRGQDQPQHF. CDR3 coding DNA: TGCGCCAGCAGGGGACAGGATCAGCCCCAGCATTTT.

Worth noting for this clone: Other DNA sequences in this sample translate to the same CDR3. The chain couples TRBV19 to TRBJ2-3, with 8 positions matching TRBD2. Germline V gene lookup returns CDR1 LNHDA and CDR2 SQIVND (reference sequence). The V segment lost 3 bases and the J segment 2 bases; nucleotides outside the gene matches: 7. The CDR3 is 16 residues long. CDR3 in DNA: TGTGCCAGTAGTATCGGCCGGGGGGGCCTCACAGATACGCAGTATTTT. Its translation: CASSIGRGGLTDTQYF.

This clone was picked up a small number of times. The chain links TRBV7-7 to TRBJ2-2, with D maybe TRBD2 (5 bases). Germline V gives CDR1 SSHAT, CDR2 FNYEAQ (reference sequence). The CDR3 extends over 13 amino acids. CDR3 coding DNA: TGTGCTACCCGACCGGGAAACACCGGGGAGCTGTTTTTT. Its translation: CATRPGNTGELFF.

CDR3 bases: TGTGCCAGCAGCTTAGAACAGACAGGACGAGGGTTCTTC. This translates into CASSLEQTGRGFF. V is TRBV7-2 and J is TRBJ2-1; possibly TRBD1 for D (6 bases). Trimming removed 1 base at V and 15 bases at J, with 16 bases between. The germline V gene has CDR1 SGHTA and CDR2 FQGNSA. This CDR3 is 13 amino acids long.

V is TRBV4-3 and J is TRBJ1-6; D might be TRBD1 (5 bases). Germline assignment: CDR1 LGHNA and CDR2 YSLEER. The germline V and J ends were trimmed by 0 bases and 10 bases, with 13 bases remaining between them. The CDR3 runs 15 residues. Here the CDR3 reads CASSQDTAGLSPLHF. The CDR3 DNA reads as TGCGCCAGCAGCCAAGATACGGCAGGGCTATCACCCCTCCACTTT.

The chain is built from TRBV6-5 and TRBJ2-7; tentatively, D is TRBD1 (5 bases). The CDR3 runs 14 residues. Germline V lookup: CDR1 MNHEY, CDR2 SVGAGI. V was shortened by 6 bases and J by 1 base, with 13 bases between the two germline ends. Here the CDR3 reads CASSPQELSYEQYF. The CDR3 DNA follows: TGTGCCAGCAGCCCACAGGAACTTTCCTACGAGCAGTACTTC.

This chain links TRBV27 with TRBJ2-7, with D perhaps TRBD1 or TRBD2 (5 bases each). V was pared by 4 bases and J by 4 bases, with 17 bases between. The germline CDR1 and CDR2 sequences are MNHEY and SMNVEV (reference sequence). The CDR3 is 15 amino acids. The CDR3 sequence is CASSSPGLTKYEQYF. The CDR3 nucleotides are TGTGCCAGCAGTTCTCCGGGGCTGACAAAGTACGAGCAGTACTTC.

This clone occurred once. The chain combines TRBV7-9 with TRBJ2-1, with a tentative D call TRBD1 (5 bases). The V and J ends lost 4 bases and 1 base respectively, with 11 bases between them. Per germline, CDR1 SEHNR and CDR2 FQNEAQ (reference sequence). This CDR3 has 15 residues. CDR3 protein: CASSWGSISYNEQFF. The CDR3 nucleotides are TGTGCCAGCAGCTGGGGCAGCATTTCCTACAATGAGCAGTTCTTC.

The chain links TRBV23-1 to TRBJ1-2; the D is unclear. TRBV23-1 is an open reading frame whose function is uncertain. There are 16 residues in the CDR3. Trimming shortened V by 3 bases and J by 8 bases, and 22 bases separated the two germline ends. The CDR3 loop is CASSHTAEEAEWGYTF. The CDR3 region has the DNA TGCGCCAGCAGTCATACGGCCGAGGAGGCGGAATGGGGCTACACCTTC.

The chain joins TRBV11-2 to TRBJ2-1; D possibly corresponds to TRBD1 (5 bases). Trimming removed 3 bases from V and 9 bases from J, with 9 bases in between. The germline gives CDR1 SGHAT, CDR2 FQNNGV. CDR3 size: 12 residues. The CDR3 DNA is TGTGCCAGCAGCTTCCAGGGCGTTGAGCAGTTCTTC. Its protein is CASSFQGVEQFF. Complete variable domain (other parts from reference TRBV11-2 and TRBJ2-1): EAGVAQSPRYKIIEKRQSVAFWCNPISGHATLYWYQQILGQGPKLLIQFQNNGVVDDSQLPKDRFSAERLKGVDSTLKIQPAKLEDSAVYLCASSFQGVEQFFGPGTRLTVL.

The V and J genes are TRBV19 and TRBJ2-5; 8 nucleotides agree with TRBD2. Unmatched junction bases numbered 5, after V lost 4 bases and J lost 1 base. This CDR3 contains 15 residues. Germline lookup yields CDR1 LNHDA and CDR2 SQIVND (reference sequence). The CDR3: CASSRGGLVQETQYF. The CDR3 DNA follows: TGTGCCAGTAGTAGGGGGGGACTAGTCCAAGAGACCCAGTACTTC.

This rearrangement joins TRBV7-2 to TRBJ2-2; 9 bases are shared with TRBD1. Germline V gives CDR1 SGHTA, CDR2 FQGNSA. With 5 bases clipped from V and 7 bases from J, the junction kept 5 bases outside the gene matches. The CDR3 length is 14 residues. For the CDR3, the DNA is TGTGCCAGCAGCGTACAGGGGGCCGGCGGGGAGCTGTTTTTT. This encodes CASSVQGAGGELFF.

This chain's CDR3 is CASSLDLAGLNEQFF. The CDR3 DNA is TGTGCCAGCAGCTTAGATCTAGCGGGTCTCAATGAGCAGTTCTTC. J is TRBJ2-1 and V is TRBV7-9, with 8 bases matching TRBD2. Germline V gene sequence: CDR1 SEHNR, CDR2 FQNEAQ (reference sequence). The CDR3 is made up of 15 amino acids. Trimming took 1 base from V and 6 from J; bases not matched to a gene: 5.

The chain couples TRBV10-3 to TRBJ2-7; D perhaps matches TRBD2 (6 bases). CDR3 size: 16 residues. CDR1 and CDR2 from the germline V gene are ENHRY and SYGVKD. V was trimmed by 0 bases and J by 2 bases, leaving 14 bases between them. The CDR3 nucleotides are TGTGCCATCAGTGAGTCGAAGGGACTCGCTACCTACGAGCAGTACTTC. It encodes CAISESKGLATYEQYF.

The CDR3 sequence is CASSPVATIQITYNSPLHF. The CDR3 nucleotides are TGTGCCAGCTCACCCGTTGCCACCATACAAATCACCTATAATTCACCCCTCCACTTT. The chain combines TRBV18 with TRBJ1-6, with D hard to call. Trimming pared 3 bases from V and 2 bases from J, leaving 20 bases between. CDR1 is KGHSH, CDR2 LQKENI, per germline. This CDR3 has 19 residues.

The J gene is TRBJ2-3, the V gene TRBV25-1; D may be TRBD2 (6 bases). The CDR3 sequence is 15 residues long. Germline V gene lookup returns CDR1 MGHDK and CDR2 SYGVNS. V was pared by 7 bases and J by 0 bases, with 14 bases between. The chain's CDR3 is CASTESGGSTDTQYF. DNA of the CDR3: TGTGCCAGCACCGAATCCGGGGGAAGCACAGATACGCAGTATTTT.

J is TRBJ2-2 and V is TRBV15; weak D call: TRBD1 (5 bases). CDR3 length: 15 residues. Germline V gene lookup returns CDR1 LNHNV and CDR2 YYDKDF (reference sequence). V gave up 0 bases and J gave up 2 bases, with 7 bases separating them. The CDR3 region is CATSRDWGNTGELFF. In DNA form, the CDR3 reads TGTGCCACCAGCAGAGACTGGGGCAACACCGGGGAGCTGTTTTTT.

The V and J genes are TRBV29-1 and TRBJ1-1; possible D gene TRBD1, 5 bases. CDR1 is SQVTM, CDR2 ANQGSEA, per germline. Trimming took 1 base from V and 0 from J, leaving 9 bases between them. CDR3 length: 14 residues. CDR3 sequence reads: CSVEAAGMNTEAFF. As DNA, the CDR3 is TGCAGCGTTGAAGCGGCAGGGATGAACACTGAAGCTTTCTTT.

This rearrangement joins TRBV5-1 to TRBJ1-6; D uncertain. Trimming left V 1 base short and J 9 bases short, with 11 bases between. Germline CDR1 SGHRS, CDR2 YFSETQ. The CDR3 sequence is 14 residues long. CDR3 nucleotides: TGCGCCAGCAGCTTGTTTACGGATTTTTCACCCCTCCACTTT. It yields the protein CASSLFTDFSPLHF.

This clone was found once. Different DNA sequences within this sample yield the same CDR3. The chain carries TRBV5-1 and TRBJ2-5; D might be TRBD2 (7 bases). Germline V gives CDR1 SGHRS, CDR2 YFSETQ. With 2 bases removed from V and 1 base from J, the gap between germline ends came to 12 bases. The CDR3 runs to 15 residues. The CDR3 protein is CASSFGGGPQETQYF. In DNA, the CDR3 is TGCGCCAGCAGCTTCGGCGGGGGCCCCCAAGAGACCCAGTACTTC.

CDR3: CASSVFLGSSHNEQFF. The CDR3, as DNA: TGTGCCAGCAGTGTATTTTTGGGGAGCTCACACAATGAGCAGTTCTTC. The rearrangement joins TRBV6-1 to TRBJ2-1; perhaps TRBD2 as D (5 bases). CDR3 length: 16 amino acids. The V gene lost 4 bases and the J gene lost 5 bases, with 18 bases spanning the gap. CDR1 and CDR2 (germline): MNHNS, SASEGT.

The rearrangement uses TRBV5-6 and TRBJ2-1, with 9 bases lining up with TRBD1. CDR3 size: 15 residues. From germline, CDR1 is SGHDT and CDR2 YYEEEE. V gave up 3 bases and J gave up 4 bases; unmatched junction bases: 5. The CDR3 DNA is TGTGCCAGCAGCTGGGGACAGGGCATTTACAATGAGCAGTTCTTC. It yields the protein CASSWGQGIYNEQFF. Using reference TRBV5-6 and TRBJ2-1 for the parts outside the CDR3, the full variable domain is DAGVTQSPTHLIKTRGQQVTLRCSPKSGHDTVSWYQQALGQGPQFIFQYYEEEERQRGNFPDRFSGHQFPNYSSELNVNALLLGDSALYLCASSWGQGIYNEQFFGPGTRLTVL.

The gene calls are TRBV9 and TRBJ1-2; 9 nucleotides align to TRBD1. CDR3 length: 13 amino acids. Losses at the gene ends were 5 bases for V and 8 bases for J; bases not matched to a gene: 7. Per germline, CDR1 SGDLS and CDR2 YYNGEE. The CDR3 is CASRGTGKWGYTF. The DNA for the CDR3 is TGTGCCAGCAGGGGGACAGGGAAATGGGGCTACACCTTC.

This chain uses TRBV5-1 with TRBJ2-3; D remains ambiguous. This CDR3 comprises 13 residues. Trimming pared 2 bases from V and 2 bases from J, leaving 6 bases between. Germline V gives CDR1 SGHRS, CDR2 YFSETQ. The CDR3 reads CASSFGPTDTQYF. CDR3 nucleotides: TGCGCCAGCAGCTTTGGACCCACAGATACGCAGTATTTT.

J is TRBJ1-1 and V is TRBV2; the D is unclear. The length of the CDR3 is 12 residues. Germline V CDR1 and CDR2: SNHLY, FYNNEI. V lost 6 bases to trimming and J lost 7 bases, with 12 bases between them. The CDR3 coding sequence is TGTGCCAGCAGCGATATAGAGGGTGAAGCTTTCTTT. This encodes CASSDIEGEAFF. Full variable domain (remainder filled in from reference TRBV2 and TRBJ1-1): EPEVTQTPSHQVTQMGQEVILRCVPISNHLYFYWYRQILGQKVEFLVSFYNNEISEKSEIFDDQFSVERPDGSNFTLKIRSTKLEDSAMYFCASSDIEGEAFFGQGTRLTVV.

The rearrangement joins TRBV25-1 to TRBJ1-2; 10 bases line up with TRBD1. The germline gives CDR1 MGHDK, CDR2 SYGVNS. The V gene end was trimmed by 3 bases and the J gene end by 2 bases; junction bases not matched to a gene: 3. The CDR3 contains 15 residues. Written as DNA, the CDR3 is TGTGCCAGCAGTGAGGGGGACAGGGGAAACTATGGCTACACCTTC. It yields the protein CASSEGDRGNYGYTF.

CDR3 sequence: CASSYSAGGDSFYNEQFF. The CDR3 DNA is TGTGCCAGCAGCTATAGCGCGGGGGGGGACAGCTTTTACAATGAGCAGTTCTTC. The chain uses TRBV7-6 and TRBJ2-1; 9 nucleotides line up with TRBD2. The germline V gene encodes CDR1 SGHVS and CDR2 FNYEAQ. The trim removed 4 bases at V and 4 bases at J, leaving 14 bases unmatched. The CDR3 is 18 amino acids.